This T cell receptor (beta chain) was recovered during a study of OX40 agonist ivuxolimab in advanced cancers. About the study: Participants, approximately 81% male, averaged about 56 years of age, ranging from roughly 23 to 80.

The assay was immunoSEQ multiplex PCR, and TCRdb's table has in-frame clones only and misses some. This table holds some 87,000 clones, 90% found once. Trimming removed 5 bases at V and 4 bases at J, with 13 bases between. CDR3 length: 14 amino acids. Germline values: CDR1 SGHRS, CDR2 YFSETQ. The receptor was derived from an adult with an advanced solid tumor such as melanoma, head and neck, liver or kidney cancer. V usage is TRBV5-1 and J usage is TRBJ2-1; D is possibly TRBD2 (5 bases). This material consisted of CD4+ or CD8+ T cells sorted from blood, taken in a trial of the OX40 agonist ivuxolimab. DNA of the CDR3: TGCGCCAGCAGTGTGGGGAGTCAATACAATGAGCAGTTCTTC. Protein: CASSVGSQYNEQFF.